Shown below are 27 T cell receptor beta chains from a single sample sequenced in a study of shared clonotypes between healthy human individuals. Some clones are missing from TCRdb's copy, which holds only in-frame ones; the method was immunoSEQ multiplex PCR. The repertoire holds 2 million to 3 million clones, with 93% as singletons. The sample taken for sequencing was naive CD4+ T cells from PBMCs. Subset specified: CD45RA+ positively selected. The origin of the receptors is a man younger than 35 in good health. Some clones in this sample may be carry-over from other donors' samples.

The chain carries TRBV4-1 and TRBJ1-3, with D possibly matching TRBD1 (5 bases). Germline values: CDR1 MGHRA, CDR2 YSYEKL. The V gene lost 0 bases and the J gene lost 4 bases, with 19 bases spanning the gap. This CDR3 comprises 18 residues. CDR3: CASSQEVLLVGRGNTIYF. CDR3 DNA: TGCGCCAGCAGCCAAGAAGTCCTTTTAGTGGGGCGAGGAAACACCATATATTTT.

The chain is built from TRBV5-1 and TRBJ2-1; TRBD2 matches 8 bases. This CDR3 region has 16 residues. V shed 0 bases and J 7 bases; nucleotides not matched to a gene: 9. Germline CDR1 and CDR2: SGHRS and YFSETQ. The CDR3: CASSLGPSGSGNEQFF. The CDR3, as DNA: TGCGCCAGCAGCTTGGGCCCGAGCGGGAGTGGTAATGAGCAGTTCTTC.

CDR3 loop: CASSIQRELQETQYF. The CDR3 coding sequence is TGTGCCAGCAGTATCCAGCGGGAACTCCAAGAGACCCAGTACTTC. V usage is TRBV2 and J usage is TRBJ2-5; 7 nucleotides match TRBD2. Germline V CDR1 and CDR2: SNHLY, FYNNEI. Trimming at V came to 5 bases and at J to 1 base, leaving 7 bases not matched to a gene. CDR3 length: 15 residues.

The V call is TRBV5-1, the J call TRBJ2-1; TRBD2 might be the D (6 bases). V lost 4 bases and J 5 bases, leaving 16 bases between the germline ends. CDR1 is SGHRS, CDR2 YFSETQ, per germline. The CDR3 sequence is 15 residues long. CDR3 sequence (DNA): TGCGCCAGCAGCGGCGGGCTAGCGCTTCACAATGAGCAGTTCTTC. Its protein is CASSGGLALHNEQFF.

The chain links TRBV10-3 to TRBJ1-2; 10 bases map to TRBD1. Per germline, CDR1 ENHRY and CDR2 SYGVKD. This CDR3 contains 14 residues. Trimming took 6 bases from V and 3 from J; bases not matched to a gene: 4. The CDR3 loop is CAIRTGGLDYGYTF. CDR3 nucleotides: TGTGCCATCAGGACAGGGGGCTTAGACTATGGCTACACCTTC.

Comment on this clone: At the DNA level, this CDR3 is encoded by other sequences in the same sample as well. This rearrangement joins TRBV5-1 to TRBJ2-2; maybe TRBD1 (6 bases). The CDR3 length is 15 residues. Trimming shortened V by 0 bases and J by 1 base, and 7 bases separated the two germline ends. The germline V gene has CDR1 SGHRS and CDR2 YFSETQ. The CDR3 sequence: CASSLAGVNTGELFF. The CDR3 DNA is TGCGCCAGCAGCTTGGCAGGGGTGAACACCGGGGAGCTGTTTTTT.

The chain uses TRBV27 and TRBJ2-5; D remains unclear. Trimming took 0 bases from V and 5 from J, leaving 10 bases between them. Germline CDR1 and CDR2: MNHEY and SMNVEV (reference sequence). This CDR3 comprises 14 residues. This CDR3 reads CASSLSARWETQYF. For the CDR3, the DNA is TGTGCCAGCAGTTTATCTGCTCGATGGGAGACCCAGTACTTC.

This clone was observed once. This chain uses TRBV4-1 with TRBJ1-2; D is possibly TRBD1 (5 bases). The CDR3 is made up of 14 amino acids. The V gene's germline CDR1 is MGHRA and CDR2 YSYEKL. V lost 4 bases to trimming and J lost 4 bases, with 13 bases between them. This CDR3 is CASSLLGGTYGYTF. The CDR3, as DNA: TGCGCCAGCAGCCTGTTGGGGGGGACCTATGGCTACACCTTC.

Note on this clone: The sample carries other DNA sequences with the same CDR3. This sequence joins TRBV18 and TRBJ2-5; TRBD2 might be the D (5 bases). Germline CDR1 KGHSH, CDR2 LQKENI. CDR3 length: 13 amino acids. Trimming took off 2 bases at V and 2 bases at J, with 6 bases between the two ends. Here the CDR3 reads CASSPAGQETQYF. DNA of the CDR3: TGTGCCAGCTCACCAGCGGGTCAAGAGACCCAGTACTTC.

Here the CDR3 reads CASSMGLPNTGELFF. DNA of the CDR3: TGTGCCAGTAGTATGGGCCTACCAAACACCGGGGAGCTGTTTTTT. The genes are TRBV19 and TRBJ2-2; no clear D gene. This CDR3 is 15 amino acids long. Germline-derived CDR1 and CDR2 are LNHDA and SQIVND (reference sequence). With 3 bases removed from V and 2 bases from J, the gap between germline ends came to 10 bases. The full variable domain, rest sourced from reference TRBV19 and TRBJ2-2, is DGGITQSPKYLFRKEGQNVTLSCEQNLNHDAMYWYRQDPGQGLRLIYYSQIVNDFQKGDIAEGYSVSREKKESFPLTVTSAQKNPTAFYLCASSMGLPNTGELFFGEGSRLTVL.

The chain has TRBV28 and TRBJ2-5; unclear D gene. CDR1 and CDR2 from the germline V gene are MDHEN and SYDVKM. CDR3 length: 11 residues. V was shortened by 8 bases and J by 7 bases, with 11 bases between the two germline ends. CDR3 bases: TGTGCCAGCTCTTATACCGCGACCCAGTACTTC. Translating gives CASSYTATQYF.

The CDR3 is CASSRLGPAGTNTGELFF. The CDR3 bases are TGTGCCAGCAGTCGACTTGGGCCAGCGGGTACGAACACCGGGGAGCTGTTTTTT. V and J are TRBV9 and TRBJ2-2, with a possible D match to TRBD2 (6 bases). The CDR3 is 18 residues long. Germline V gives CDR1 SGDLS, CDR2 YYNGEE. V shed 5 bases and J shed 0 bases, with 20 bases lying between them.

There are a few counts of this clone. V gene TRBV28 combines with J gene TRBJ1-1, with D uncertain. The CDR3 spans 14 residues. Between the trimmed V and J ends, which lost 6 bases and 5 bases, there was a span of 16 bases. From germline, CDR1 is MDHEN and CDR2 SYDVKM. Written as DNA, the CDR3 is TGTGCCAGCAGCCTTAATACGGCGGTAACTGAAGCTTTCTTT. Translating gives CASSLNTAVTEAFF.

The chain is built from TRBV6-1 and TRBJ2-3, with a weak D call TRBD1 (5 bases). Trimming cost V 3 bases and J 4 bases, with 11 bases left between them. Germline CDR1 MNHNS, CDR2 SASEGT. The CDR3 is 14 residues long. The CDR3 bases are TGTGCCAGCAGTGACGGCCGACAGTCAGATACGCAGTATTTT. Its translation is CASSDGRQSDTQYF.

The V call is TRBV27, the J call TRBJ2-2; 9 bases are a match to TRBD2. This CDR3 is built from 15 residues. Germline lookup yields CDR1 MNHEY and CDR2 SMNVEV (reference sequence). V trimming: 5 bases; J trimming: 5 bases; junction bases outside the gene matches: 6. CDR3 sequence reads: CASSASGRNTGELFF. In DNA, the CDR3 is TGTGCCAGCAGTGCGAGCGGGAGGAATACCGGGGAGCTGTTTTTT.

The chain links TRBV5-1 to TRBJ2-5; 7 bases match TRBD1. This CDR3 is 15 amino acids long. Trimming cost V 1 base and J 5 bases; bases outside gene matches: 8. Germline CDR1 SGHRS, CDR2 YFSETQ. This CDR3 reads CASSLSTGFGETQYF. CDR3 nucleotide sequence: TGCGCCAGCAGCTTGTCGACAGGGTTTGGGGAGACCCAGTACTTC.

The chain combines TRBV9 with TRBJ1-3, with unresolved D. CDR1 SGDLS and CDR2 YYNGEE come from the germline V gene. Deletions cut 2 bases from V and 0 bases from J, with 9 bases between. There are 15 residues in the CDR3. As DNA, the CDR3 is TGTGCCAGCAGCGTTCAGGTGGGCTCTGGAAACACCATATATTTT. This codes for CASSVQVGSGNTIYF.

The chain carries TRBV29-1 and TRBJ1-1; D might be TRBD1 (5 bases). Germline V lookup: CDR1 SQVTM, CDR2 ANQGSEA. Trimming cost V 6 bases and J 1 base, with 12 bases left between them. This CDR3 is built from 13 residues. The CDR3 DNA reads TGCAGCGTGGGTGGGACCTCGAACACTGAAGCTTTCTTT. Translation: CSVGGTSNTEAFF.

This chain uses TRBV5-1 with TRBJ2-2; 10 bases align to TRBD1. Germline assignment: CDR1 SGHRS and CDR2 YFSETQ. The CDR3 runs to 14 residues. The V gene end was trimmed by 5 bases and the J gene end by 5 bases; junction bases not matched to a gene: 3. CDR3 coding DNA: TGCGCCAGCAGGGGACAGGGGCCGACCGGGGAGCTGTTTTTT. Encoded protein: CASRGQGPTGELFF.

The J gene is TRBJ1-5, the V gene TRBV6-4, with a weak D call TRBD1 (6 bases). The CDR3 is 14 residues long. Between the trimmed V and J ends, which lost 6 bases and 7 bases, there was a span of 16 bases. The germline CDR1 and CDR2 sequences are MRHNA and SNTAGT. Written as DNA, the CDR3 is TGTGCCAGCAGCGTAGAAGGGGGGAACCAGCCCCAGCATTTT. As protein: CASSVEGGNQPQHF.

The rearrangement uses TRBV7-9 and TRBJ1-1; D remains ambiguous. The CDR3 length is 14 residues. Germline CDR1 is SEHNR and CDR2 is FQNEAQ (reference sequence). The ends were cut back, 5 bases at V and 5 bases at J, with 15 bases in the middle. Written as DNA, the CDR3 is TGTGCCAGCAGCCCAGGCCTCTTTGGGACTGAAGCTTTCTTT. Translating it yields CASSPGLFGTEAFF.

This chain's CDR3 is CASSLTLSYEQYF. The CDR3 DNA reads as TGTGCCAGCAGTCTGACTCTCTCCTACGAGCAGTACTTC. The J gene is TRBJ2-7, the V gene TRBV27, with D uncertain. V lost 5 bases and J lost 0, with 8 bases in between. The CDR3 runs 13 residues. The germline V gene encodes CDR1 MNHEY and CDR2 SMNVEV (reference sequence).

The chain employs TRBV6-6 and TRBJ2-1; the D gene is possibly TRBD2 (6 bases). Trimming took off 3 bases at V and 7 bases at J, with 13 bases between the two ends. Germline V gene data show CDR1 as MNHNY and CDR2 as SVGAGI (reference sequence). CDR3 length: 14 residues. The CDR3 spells CASSYMVGGNEQFF. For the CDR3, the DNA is TGTGCCAGCAGTTATATGGTGGGGGGTAATGAGCAGTTCTTC.

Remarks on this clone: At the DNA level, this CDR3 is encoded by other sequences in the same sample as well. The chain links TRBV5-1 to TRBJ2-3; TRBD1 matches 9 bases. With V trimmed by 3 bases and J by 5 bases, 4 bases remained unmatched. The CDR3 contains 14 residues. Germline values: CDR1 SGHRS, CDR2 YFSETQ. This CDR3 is CASSSGQGRDTQYF. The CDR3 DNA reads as TGCGCCAGCAGCTCAGGACAGGGGCGAGATACGCAGTATTTT.

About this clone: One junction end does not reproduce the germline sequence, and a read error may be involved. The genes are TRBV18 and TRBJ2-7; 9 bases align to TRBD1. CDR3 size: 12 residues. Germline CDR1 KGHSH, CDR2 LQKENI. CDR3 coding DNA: TGTGCCAGCTCACCACCGGGACAGGGTCCGCACTTC. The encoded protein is CASSPPGQGPHF.

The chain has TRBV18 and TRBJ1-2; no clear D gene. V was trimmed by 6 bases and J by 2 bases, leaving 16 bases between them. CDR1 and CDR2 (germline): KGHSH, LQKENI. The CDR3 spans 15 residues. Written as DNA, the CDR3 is TGTGCCAGCTCCCCCATGGAGGACCCAAACTATGGCTACACCTTC. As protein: CASSPMEDPNYGYTF. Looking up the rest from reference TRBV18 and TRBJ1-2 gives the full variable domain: NAGVMQNPRHLVRRRGQEARLRCSPMKGHSHVYWYRQLPEEGLKFMVYLQKENIIDESGMPKERFSAEFPKEGPSILRIQQVVRGDSAAYFCASSPMEDPNYGYTFGSGTRLTVV.

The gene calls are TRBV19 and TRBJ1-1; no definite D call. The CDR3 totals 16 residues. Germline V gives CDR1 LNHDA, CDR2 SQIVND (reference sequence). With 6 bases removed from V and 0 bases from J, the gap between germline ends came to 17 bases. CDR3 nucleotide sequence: TGTGCCAGTAGCAGCGCCTCGGGCCGCTTGAACACTGAAGCTTTCTTT. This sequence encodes CASSSASGRLNTEAFF.